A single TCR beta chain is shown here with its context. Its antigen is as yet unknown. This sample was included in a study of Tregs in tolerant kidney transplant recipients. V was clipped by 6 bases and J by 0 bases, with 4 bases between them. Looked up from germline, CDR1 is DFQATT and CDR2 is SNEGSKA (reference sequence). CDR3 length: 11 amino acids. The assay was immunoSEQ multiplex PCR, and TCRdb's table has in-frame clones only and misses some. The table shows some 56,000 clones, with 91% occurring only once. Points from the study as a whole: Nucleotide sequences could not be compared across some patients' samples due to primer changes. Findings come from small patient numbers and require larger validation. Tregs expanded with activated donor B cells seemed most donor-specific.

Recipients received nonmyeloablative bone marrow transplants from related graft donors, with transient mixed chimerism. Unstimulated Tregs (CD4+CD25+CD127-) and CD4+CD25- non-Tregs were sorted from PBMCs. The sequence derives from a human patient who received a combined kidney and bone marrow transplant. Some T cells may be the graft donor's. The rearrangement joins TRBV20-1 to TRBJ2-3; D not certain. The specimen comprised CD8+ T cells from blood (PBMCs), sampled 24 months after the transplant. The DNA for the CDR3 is TGCAGTGCCCCGAGCACAGATACGCAGTATTTT. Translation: CSAPSTDTQYF.